This record looks at one T cell receptor beta chain sequence and its context. The method was immunoSEQ multiplex PCR; TCRdb's version includes in-frame clones alone and lacks a portion of them. The table shows about 130,000 clones, with about 96% occurring only once. The entry originates in a study of T cell changes during pregnancy in multiple sclerosis. The sample consisted of peripheral blood, taken after pregnancy. The sequence came from a female donor with multiple sclerosis, enrolled in a pregnancy study.

The CDR3 bases are TGTGCCAGCAGCGGTGACAGGCAGTTCTTC. Its protein product is CASSGDRQFF. The V call is TRBV9, the J call TRBJ2-1, with TRBD1 as a possible D gene (5 bases). Germline V gene sequence: CDR1 SGDLS, CDR2 YYNGEE. This CDR3 is built from 10 residues. Trimming took off 3 bases at V and 12 bases at J, with 7 bases between the two ends.